A selection of T cell receptor beta chains follows, all from one sample in a study of T cell responses to AZD1222 COVID-19 vaccine. Some clones are missing from TCRdb's copy, which holds only in-frame ones; the method was immunoSEQ multiplex PCR. The data hold 100,000 to 150,000 clones, with roughly 89% observed a single time. Sequencing used peripheral blood, obtained on day 0 of AZD1222 vaccination. The receptors shown here come from an adult in good health. CDR3s include the opening cysteine and the closing phenylalanine or tryptophan. Fields, in order: clone size, D gene, V gene, J gene, CDR3 DNA, CDR3 protein. The D gene is left open where the match is weak. Some rows mark clone size as missing; the rest say once, few, many or name a class of expanded clone.

NA	NA	TRBV7-2	TRBJ2-2	TGTGCCAGCAGCTTCCTAGGGGGGCGAACCGGGGAGCTGTTTTTT	CASSFLGGRTGELFF
NA	NA	TRBV28	TRBJ1-3	TGTGCCAGCAGTTTAGGAGGAAACACCATATATTTT	CASSLGGNTIYF
NA	NA	TRBV13	TRBJ1-1	TGTGCCAGCAGCTTAATGGGGCCCAACACTGAAGCTTTCTTT	CASSLMGPNTEAFF
NA	NA	TRBV6-5	TRBJ1-1	TGTGCCAGCGTGGGGACAAGAGAAGCTTTCTTT	CASVGTREAFF
NA	NA	TRBV5-4	TRBJ1-3	TGTGCCAGCAGCTTGGGGCGGACCTCTGGAAACACCATATATTTT	CASSLGRTSGNTIYF
once	NA	TRBV18	TRBJ1-1	TGTGCCAGCTCAAGGCCGACAGAAGCTTTCTTT	CASSRPTEAFF
NA	NA	TRBV7-9	TRBJ1-1	TGTGCCAGCAGCTTAGAGATCGGGGGCCCTGAAGCTTTCTTT	CASSLEIGGPEAFF
NA	TRBD2	TRBV28	TRBJ2-5	TGTGCCAGCGGTACTAGCGGGGGGGCGGAGACCCAGTACTTC	CASGTSGGAETQYF
NA	NA	TRBV6-5	TRBJ1-5	TGTGCCAGCAGTTACTTACCGAGGAGCAATCAGCCCCAGCATTTT	CASSYLPRSNQPQHF
NA	NA	TRBV19	TRBJ1-4	TGTGCCACTAGGAAGGCAGGGGAGAGTGAAAAACTGTTTTTT	CATRKAGESEKLFF
many	TRBD2	TRBV2	TRBJ2-1	TGTGCCAGCAGCAGAACTAGCGGGGGGGCTAATGAGCAGTTCTTC	CASSRTSGGANEQFF
NA	TRBD1	TRBV19	TRBJ2-1	TGTGCCAGTAGGGGGACAGGGGGCAATGAGCAGTTCTTC	CASRGTGGNEQFF
once	NA	TRBV6-4	TRBJ1-1	TGTGCCAGCTTGGACCCAAGGCCAAGTAACACTGAAGCTTTCTTT	CASLDPRPSNTEAFF
NA	NA	TRBV19	TRBJ2-2	TGTGCCAGTAGTATAGCGGCAGCGTCCGGGGAGCTGTTTTTT	CASSIAAASGELFF
NA	TRBD2	TRBV2	TRBJ2-7	TGTGCCAGCGGGTTTGCGGGGGGTCCCTACGAGCAGTACTTC	CASGFAGGPYEQYF
NA	TRBD1	TRBV3-1/TRBV3-2	TRBJ2-2	TGTGCCAGCAGCCAAGGGGACAGGGTAAACACCGGGGAGCTGTTTTTT	CASSQGDRVNTGELFF
NA	TRBD2	TRBV11-2	TRBJ2-3	TGTGCCAGCAGCTACAGCGGGGGGCGCCCCTCAGATACGCAGTATTTT	CASSYSGGRPSDTQYF
NA	TRBD1	TRBV19	TRBJ1-6	TGTGCCAGTAGGGGACAGGGGGTAAATTCACCCCTCCACTTT	CASRGQGVNSPLHF
NA	TRBD2	TRBV6-4	TRBJ2-1	TGTGCCAGCAGTGGCACTAGCGGGGGGGACAATGAGCAGTTCTTC	CASSGTSGGDNEQFF
NA	NA	TRBV10-3	TRBJ2-3	TGTGCCATCAGTGAGGGGTCTTACACAGATACGCAGTATTTT	CAISEGSYTDTQYF
once	NA	TRBV4-3	TRBJ2-1	TGCGCCAGCAGCCAAGTGTCGGAGGGGAACAATGAGCAGTTCTTC	CASSQVSEGNNEQFF
NA	NA	TRBV15	TRBJ2-7	TGTGCCACCAGCAGAGAAAGGGGGGGTTCCTACGAGCAGTACTTC	CATSRERGGSYEQYF
few	NA	TRBV6-5	TRBJ2-2	TGTGCCAGCACCGGCCAGGGGATAGGCACCGGGGAGCTGTTTTTT	CASTGQGIGTGELFF
NA	NA	TRBV6-4	TRBJ1-6	TGTGCCAGCAGGGACGAGGAGAGGGGGATCTATAATTCACCCCTCCACTTT	CASRDEERGIYNSPLHF
NA	NA	TRBV1	TRBJ1-5	TGCACCAGCAGCGGAGAACAGGGGAATCAGCCCCAGCATTTT	CTSSGEQGNQPQHF
NA	NA	TRBV7-9	TRBJ1-5	TGTGCCAGCAGCTTATCGGACGTCGATAGCAATCAGCCCCAGCATTTT	CASSLSDVDSNQPQHF
NA	NA	TRBV30	TRBJ2-2	TGTGCCTGGAGTGTCAGGCCTATGAACACCGGGGAGCTGTTTTTT	CAWSVRPMNTGELFF
NA	NA	TRBV4-3	TRBJ2-3	TGCGCCAGCAGCCAAGAACCCCCGGGCAGGGGTAGCACAGATACGCAGTATTTT	CASSQEPPGRGSTDTQYF
NA	NA	TRBV5-1	TRBJ2-5	TGCGCCAGCAGTCCACGGCCTCCGACGGCGCAAGAGACCCAGTACTTC	CASSPRPPTAQETQYF